This TCR beta chain was retrieved from a study of T cells after yellow fever vaccination. General study results and limits: The booster saw the reappearance of most primary-vaccination clones (around 95% CD4, 88% CD8). FACS-sorted repertoires could harbor abundant contaminating bulk-population clonotypes.

This clonotype was observed at least ten times. Antigen specificity is unknown. The V gene lost 5 bases and the J gene lost 1 base, with 12 bases spanning the gap. The length of the CDR3 is 14 residues. Germline CDR1 reads DFQATT; CDR2 reads SNEGSKA (reference sequence). Universal primer sites and UMIs were introduced during 5'RACE template-switching synthesis of TCR cDNA. TCRdb re-analysed the 5' RACE reads in MiXCR, keeping a single row per CDR3 protein. The data hold over 110,000 distinct CDR3 sequences, with 6.5% to 8.5% observed a single time. This specimen was CD4+ T cells sorted from PBMCs, taken 5 days after the yellow fever booster vaccination. V and J are TRBV20-1 and TRBJ2-1; D is ambiguous. This TCR derives from a man aged 25-40 years who received the YFV17D yellow fever vaccine. The CDR3 coding sequence is TGCAGTGCTCAAAGGACGGGTTCCTACAATGAGCAGTTCTTC. Amino acid sequence: CSAQRTGSYNEQFF.